A single sample gave rise to the 22 T cell receptor beta chains below, sequenced in a study of cytomegalovirus exposure and HLA in healthy donors. The PCR made use of 60 Vbeta and 13 Jbeta primers. Method: immunoSEQ multiplex PCR; TCRdb's copy keeps in-frame clones and lacks some. The sample lists around 120,000 clones, 65% to 75% occurring once. The sequencing sample was made of PBMCs. The receptors stem from a woman between 50 and 59 years old in good health and CMV-seropositive.

V gene TRBV5-8 combines with J gene TRBJ1-2; 7 bases agree with TRBD1. CDR3 size: 13 residues. Germline V gives CDR1 SGHTS, CDR2 YDEGEE. V gave up 4 bases and J gave up 5 bases; unmatched junction bases: 5. CDR3: CASSKRQGYGYTF. DNA for the CDR3: TGTGCCAGCAGCAAAAGACAGGGATATGGCTACACCTTC.

The CDR3 nucleotides are TGTGCCATCAGTGACGGCGCGGAAACCTACGAGCAGTACTTC. Its protein is CAISDGAETYEQYF. J is TRBJ2-7 and V is TRBV10-3; the D is unclear. The CDR3 totals 14 residues. Germline assignment: CDR1 ENHRY and CDR2 SYGVKD. The V end lost 3 bases, the J end lost 2 bases, and 11 bases lay between the germline ends.

V gene TRBV7-2 combines with J gene TRBJ1-5, with 7 bases aligning to TRBD1. With 10 bases clipped from V and 3 bases from J, the junction kept 6 bases outside the gene matches. Per the germline V gene, CDR1 is SGHTA and CDR2 is FQGNSA. The CDR3 contains 13 residues. The CDR3 DNA follows: TGTGCCACCGGGACAGCCCCCAATCAGCCCCAGCATTTT. Translating gives CATGTAPNQPQHF.

This clone was counted once. The chain recombines TRBV19 with TRBJ1-2, with 10 bases matching TRBD1. V lost 11 bases and J lost 2; bases outside the gene matches: 8. Germline-derived CDR1 and CDR2 are LNHDA and SQIVND (reference sequence). The CDR3 has 14 amino acids. The CDR3 loop is CASKGQGGNYGYTF. The CDR3 region has the DNA TGTGCCTCAAAAGGACAGGGGGGAAACTATGGCTACACCTTC.

The chain carries TRBV10-3 and TRBJ1-2; 7 bases align to TRBD1. Germline trimming cut 10 bases from V and 7 bases from J; bases unmatched to any gene: 12. Germline CDR1 ENHRY, CDR2 SYGVKD. This CDR3 spans 13 amino acids. The CDR3 loop is CATGDRELRGYTF. The CDR3 coding sequence is TGTGCCACGGGAGACAGGGAATTACGTGGCTACACCTTC.

The chain carries TRBV19 and TRBJ2-3; tentatively, D is TRBD2 (6 bases). Germline V gene sequence: CDR1 LNHDA, CDR2 SQIVND (reference sequence). CDR3 length: 14 amino acids. V was shortened by 6 bases and J by 0 bases, with 10 bases between the two germline ends. The CDR3 DNA is TGTGCCAGTAGGCGGGAACCTAGCACAGATACGCAGTATTTT. It specifies CASRREPSTDTQYF.

The chain is built from TRBV6-5 and TRBJ1-2, with 10 nucleotides matching TRBD1. The junction had 3 bases not matched to a gene; V was cut back by 6 bases and J by 5 bases. The CDR3 is 13 residues long. Per the germline V gene, CDR1 is MNHEY and CDR2 is SVGAGI. The CDR3 loop is CASRGQGRYGYTF. The CDR3 DNA reads as TGTGCCAGCAGGGGACAGGGGAGGTATGGCTACACCTTC.

The chain employs TRBV18 and TRBJ2-7, with 9 bases lining up with TRBD1. This CDR3 comprises 14 residues. V lost 3 bases, J lost 4 bases, and 4 bases stayed unmatched. Germline V gene data show CDR1 as KGHSH and CDR2 as LQKENI. The CDR3 region has the DNA TGTGCCAGCTCACCGGGGGGACAGGGTTACGAGCAGTACTTC. It encodes CASSPGGQGYEQYF.

There are a few counts of this clone. This chain links TRBV4-3 with TRBJ2-7; 12 bases match TRBD2. The CDR3 is 15 amino acids. The trim removed 4 bases at V and 3 bases at J, leaving 4 bases unmatched. Germline V gives CDR1 LGHNA, CDR2 YSLEER. CDR3 sequence (DNA): TGCGCCAGCAGCCGTCTAGCGGGAGGGCTCTACGAGCAGTACTTC. It encodes CASSRLAGGLYEQYF.

The chain employs TRBV7-8 and TRBJ2-3; TRBD2 is a possible D gene (6 bases). V gave up 7 bases and J gave up 4 bases, with 21 bases separating them. CDR3 length: 16 residues. The germline V gene has CDR1 SGHVS and CDR2 FQNEAQ. The CDR3 region has the DNA TGTGCCAGCACATCATCACCCGGGGGTCGCGCAGATACGCAGTATTTT. It yields the protein CASTSSPGGRADTQYF.

V is TRBV28 and J is TRBJ1-1; D not resolved. CDR1 MDHEN and CDR2 SYDVKM come from the germline V gene. V dropped 6 bases and J dropped 0 bases, with 11 bases sitting between them. The CDR3 has 14 residues. The CDR3 DNA reads as TGTGCCAGCAGGCCAGTTACAATGAACACTGAAGCTTTCTTT. Protein: CASRPVTMNTEAFF.

For the CDR3, the DNA is TGTGCCAGCAGCCGGATGCTAGCGGGAGAGTGGAATGAGCAGTTCTTC. It codes for CASSRMLAGEWNEQFF. The chain couples TRBV5-4 to TRBJ2-1; 10 nucleotides align to TRBD2. Germline CDR1 SGHNT, CDR2 YYREEE (reference sequence). The J segment lost 7 bases and the V segment lost 4 bases, leaving 11 bases of the junction unmatched. This CDR3 region has 16 residues.

The chain employs TRBV28 and TRBJ1-1; D may be TRBD1 (5 bases). Between the trimmed V and J ends, which lost 3 bases and 7 bases, there was a span of 9 bases. Germline assignment: CDR1 MDHEN and CDR2 SYDVKM. This CDR3 contains 12 residues. CDR3 sequence reads: CASSFLGDEAFF. CDR3 in DNA: TGTGCCAGCAGTTTCCTAGGGGATGAAGCTTTCTTT. The complete variable domain, with remaining parts taken from reference TRBV28 and TRBJ1-1, reads DVKVTQSSRYLVKRTGEKVFLECVQDMDHENMFWYRQDPGLGLRLIYFSYDVKMKEKGDIPEGYSVSREKKERFSLILESASTNQTSMYLCASSFLGDEAFFGQGTRLTVV.

The J gene is TRBJ2-7, the V gene TRBV10-3; 8 bases are a match to TRBD2. With 3 bases clipped from V and 3 bases from J, the junction kept 7 bases outside the gene matches. The CDR3 is 15 residues long. The germline CDR1 and CDR2 sequences are ENHRY and SYGVKD. In DNA form, the CDR3 reads TGTGCCATCAGTGACCCGGCCAGCGGGAGCTACGAGCAGTACTTC. This sequence encodes CAISDPASGSYEQYF.

The chain employs TRBV6-6 and TRBJ1-5; D not resolved. V shed 0 bases and J shed 9 bases, with 6 bases lying between them. The CDR3 has 12 amino acids. Looked up from germline, CDR1 is MNHNY and CDR2 is SVGAGI (reference sequence). CDR3 bases: TGTGCCAGCAGTTACTCCGGCGGGCCCCAGCATTTT. Translated, it gives CASSYSGGPQHF.

The gene calls are TRBV7-2 and TRBJ2-1; 10 bases match TRBD1. Germline CDR1 is SGHTA and CDR2 is FQGNSA. J lost 4 bases, V lost 7 bases, and 10 bases had no gene match. There are 16 residues in the CDR3. CDR3 protein: CASTEPGQGIYNEQFF. CDR3 nucleotides: TGTGCCAGCACCGAACCGGGACAGGGGATTTACAATGAGCAGTTCTTC.

This sequence joins TRBV19 and TRBJ2-7; TRBD1 matches 7 bases. V shed 10 bases, J shed 5 bases, and the junction held 8 bases outside the gene matches. The CDR3 covers 12 residues. Germline-derived CDR1 and CDR2 are LNHDA and SQIVND (reference sequence). The CDR3 loop reads CATTTTGDEQYF. The DNA for the CDR3 is TGTGCCACCACCACCACAGGGGACGAGCAGTACTTC.

The CDR3 protein is CASSYDRAEAFF. The CDR3 DNA follows: TGTGCCAGCTCATACGACAGGGCTGAAGCTTTCTTT. The rearrangement joins TRBV18 to TRBJ1-1, with 7 bases fitting TRBD1. The CDR3 consists of 12 residues. Per the germline V gene, CDR1 is KGHSH and CDR2 is LQKENI. V shed 5 bases and J 6 bases; nucleotides not matched to a gene: 3. Together with reference TRBV18 and TRBJ1-1, the CDR3 gives the full variable domain: NAGVMQNPRHLVRRRGQEARLRCSPMKGHSHVYWYRQLPEEGLKFMVYLQKENIIDESGMPKERFSAEFPKEGPSILRIQQVVRGDSAAYFCASSYDRAEAFFGQGTRLTVV.

This clone was found once. V usage is TRBV21-1 and J usage is TRBJ1-1; the D call in the table, TRBD1, was not verified against the DNA. TRBV21-1 is tagged as a pseudogene. This CDR3 region has 17 residues. CDR3 amino acids: CASSLVTGSQANTEAFF. Here the CDR3 DNA reads TGTGCCAGCAGCTTGGTAACAGGGTCTCAAGCGAACACTGAAGCTTTCTTT.

V gene TRBV6-1 combines with J gene TRBJ2-1; TRBD1 agrees at 9 bases. This CDR3 has 14 amino acids. Trimming at V came to 5 bases and at J to 9 bases, leaving 8 bases not matched to a gene. Germline V gives CDR1 MNHNS, CDR2 SASEGT. The CDR3 DNA sequence: TGTGCCAGCAGTCAGGGACAGGGTAGTGGTGAGCAGTTCTTC. Its protein is CASSQGQGSGEQFF.

V usage is TRBV5-4 and J usage is TRBJ1-1, with D unclear. The V gene's germline CDR1 is SGHNT and CDR2 YYREEE (reference sequence). There are 13 residues in the CDR3. Trimming took 1 base from V and 1 from J, leaving 5 bases between them. The CDR3 spells CASSLTENTEAFF. The CDR3 region has the DNA TGTGCCAGCAGCTTGACAGAGAACACTGAAGCTTTCTTT.

The chain joins TRBV7-9 to TRBJ1-5; 7 nucleotides line up with TRBD1. The germline CDR1 and CDR2 sequences are SEHNR and FQNEAQ (reference sequence). Trimming removed 3 bases from V and 0 bases from J; junction bases left unmatched: 2. The CDR3 extends over 15 amino acids. CDR3 in amino acids: CASSFGQVSNQPQHF. The DNA of the CDR3 is TGTGCCAGCAGCTTTGGACAGGTTAGCAATCAGCCCCAGCATTTT.